This is a list of T cell receptor beta chains from one sample in a study of shared clonotypes between healthy human individuals. TCRdb's copy holds only in-frame clones and misses some; the assay was immunoSEQ multiplex PCR. The sample consists of around 2.5 million clones, under 95% of them appearing once. Sequencing input: naive CD4+ T cells from PBMCs. The receptor source for this set is a young man in good health. Some clones in this sample may be carry-over from other donors' samples. CDR3s include the opening cysteine and the closing phenylalanine or tryptophan. The D gene is left open where the match is weak. The listing skips clone size in some rows; elsewhere it reads once, few, many or a size class.

j_gene	v_gene	abundance	d_gene	CDR3aa	CDR3nt
TRBJ2-6	TRBV5-8	.	TRBD1	CASSLHRGWDSWANVLTF	TGTGCCAGCAGCTTACACAGGGGGTGGGACTCTTGGGCCAACGTCCTGACTTTC
TRBJ2-3	TRBV10-2	.	.	CASSVGRSTDTQYF	TGCGCCAGCAGTGTGGGCCGTAGCACAGATACGCAGTATTTT
TRBJ2-1	TRBV5-1	.	.	CASSLLRNEQFF	TGCGCCAGCAGCTTGTTGAGGAATGAGCAGTTCTTC
TRBJ2-7	TRBV9	.	.	CASSPRDKFYEQYF	TGTGCCAGCAGCCCTCGGGACAAATTTTACGAGCAGTACTTC
TRBJ2-2	TRBV18	.	.	CASSPPNLRSSGTGELFF	TGTGCCAGCTCACCACCGAATTTACGGAGTTCAGGAACCGGGGAGCTGTTTTTT
TRBJ2-7	TRBV5-6	.	.	CASSLLVGDHSYEQYF	TGTGCCAGCAGCTTGTTAGTTGGGGACCACTCCTACGAGCAGTACTTC
TRBJ1-1	TRBV19	.	.	CASSILRGTEAFF	TGTGCCAGTAGTATTCTCAGAGGCACTGAAGCTTTCTTT
TRBJ1-5	TRBV28	.	TRBD1	CASSSNRGGNQPQHF	TGTGCCAGCAGTTCGAACAGGGGTGGCAATCAGCCCCAGCATTTT
TRBJ2-1	TRBV5-6	.	TRBD1	CASSLTGTGGHNEQFF	TGTGCCAGCAGCTTGACCGGGACAGGGGGTCACAATGAGCAGTTCTTC
TRBJ1-2	TRBV18	.	.	CASSPLGNYGYTF	TGTGCCAGCTCACCGCTGGGGAACTATGGCTACACCTTC
TRBJ2-7	TRBV4-1	.	.	CASSQANRDGEQYF	TGCGCCAGCAGCCAAGCGAACAGGGACGGCGAGCAGTACTTC
TRBJ2-5	TRBV27	.	TRBD2	CASSFSSGSLETQYF	TGTGCCAGCAGTTTTTCTAGCGGGAGTTTGGAGACCCAGTACTTC
TRBJ2-7	TRBV10-3	.	.	CAITPTGALGQYF	TGTGCCATCACCCCAACCGGCGCGTTGGGGCAGTACTTC
TRBJ2-7	TRBV18	.	.	CASSTGRDEQYF	TGTGCCAGCTCAACAGGGCGGGACGAGCAGTACTTC
TRBJ1-2	TRBV9	.	TRBD1	CASRGTGSDYGYTF	TGTGCCAGCAGGGGGACAGGGAGTGACTATGGCTACACCTTC
TRBJ2-5	TRBV29-1	.	.	CSVSRDQETQYF	TGCAGCGTTTCCCGCGATCAAGAGACCCAGTACTTC
TRBJ1-1	TRBV6-4	.	.	CASSVAENTEAFF	TGTGCCAGCAGTGTGGCAGAGAACACTGAAGCTTTCTTT
TRBJ2-7	TRBV5-1	.	.	CASSLLSWGSDEQYF	TGCGCCAGCAGCTTACTGAGTTGGGGGTCCGACGAGCAGTACTTC
TRBJ2-2	TRBV7-2	once	.	CASSEDSRNTGELFF	TGTGCCAGCAGCGAAGACAGCCGGAACACCGGGGAGCTGTTTTTT
TRBJ2-1	TRBV5-6	.	TRBD1	CASRGGTGELDEQFF	TGTGCCAGCAGAGGCGGGACAGGAGAACTAGATGAGCAGTTCTTC
TRBJ2-1	TRBV21-1	.	.	CASGLRRAVPQPCPEQFF	TGTGCCAGCGGCCTTAGACGGGCAGTCCCACAACCCTGTCCTGAGCAGTTCTTC
TRBJ2-7	TRBV28	.	.	CASSFLDGSNPREQYF	TGTGCCAGCAGTTTCTTAGACGGGAGCAACCCCCGCGAGCAGTACTTC
TRBJ2-2	TRBV15	few	.	CATSPNRPTNTGELFF	TGTGCCACCAGCCCCAACAGGCCCACGAACACCGGGGAGCTGTTTTTT
TRBJ2-5	TRBV7-2	.	TRBD2	CASSLGRPSGPQETQYF	TGTGCCAGCAGCTTAGGACGGCCTAGCGGGCCCCAAGAGACCCAGTACTTC
TRBJ1-2	TRBV27	.	TRBD1	CASSLVQGEEGYTF	TGTGCCAGCAGTTTGGTTCAGGGGGAGGAAGGCTACACCTTC
TRBJ2-5	TRBV5-4	.	.	CASSPTGSLGETQYF	TGTGCCAGCAGCCCGACTGGGAGCTTAGGAGAGACCCAGTACTTC
TRBJ1-1	TRBV27	.	TRBD1	CASGQGLNDTEAFF	TGTGCCAGCGGACAGGGGTTAAACGACACTGAAGCTTTCTTT
TRBJ1-4	TRBV7-6	.	.	CASSLSGQTVEKLFF	TGTGCCAGCAGCTTATCGGGTCAAACGGTTGAAAAACTGTTTTTT
TRBJ1-1	TRBV5-4	.	.	CASSLEQGSTEAFF	TGTGCCAGCAGCTTGGAACAGGGCAGCACTGAAGCTTTCTTT
TRBJ1-2	TRBV27	.	.	CASSSAPLGGYTF	TGTGCCAGCAGCTCAGCCCCCCTAGGCGGCTACACCTTC
TRBJ1-3	TRBV7-9	.	.	CASSFVSGNTIYF	TGTGCCAGCAGCTTCGTCTCAGGAAACACCATATATTTT
TRBJ1-5	TRBV6-6	.	.	CASSYLRTPDGPQHF	TGTGCCAGCAGTTACTTAAGGACCCCTGATGGGCCCCAGCATTTT
TRBJ1-1	TRBV11-3	.	.	CASSHDGPNTEAFF	TGTGCCAGCAGCCACGATGGACCGAACACTGAAGCTTTCTTT
TRBJ2-7	TRBV7-9	once	.	CASSLSAGRPTYEQYF	TGTGCCAGCAGCTTAAGTGCAGGCAGACCAACCTACGAGCAGTACTTC
TRBJ1-1	TRBV28	.	TRBD1	CASSLPPGQGAKAFF	TGTGCCAGCAGTTTACCCCCGGGACAGGGGGCCAAAGCTTTCTTT
TRBJ1-1	TRBV5-1	.	.	CASSLGVGQMNTEAFF	TGCGCCAGCAGCTTGGGGGTCGGGCAGATGAACACTGAAGCTTTCTTT
TRBJ2-3	TRBV30	.	.	CAWSVSPGSTDTQYF	TGTGCCTGGAGTGTATCGCCAGGGAGCACAGATACGCAGTATTTT
TRBJ2-1	TRBV5-1	once	.	CASSPGLRSSPSSYNEQFF	TGCGCCAGCAGCCCCGGGTTGCGGTCGTCTCCCAGCTCCTACAATGAGCAGTTCTTC
TRBJ2-3	TRBV6-5	.	.	CASTYGQADDTQYF	TGTGCCAGCACCTACGGTCAGGCCGACGATACGCAGTATTTT
TRBJ2-1	TRBV19	.	TRBD2	CASSPWGGSGNEQFF	TGTGCCAGTAGTCCCTGGGGCGGGAGTGGCAATGAGCAGTTCTTC
TRBJ1-4	TRBV6-1	.	.	CASSGTMGGGLTEKLFF	TGTGCCAGCAGTGGAACCATGGGGGGGGGACTTACGGAAAAACTGTTTTTT
TRBJ2-1	TRBV28	.	TRBD2	CASSRGGGPYNEQFF	TGTGCCAGCAGCCGTGGCGGGGGTCCCTACAATGAGCAGTTCTTC
TRBJ2-7	TRBV7-2	.	.	CASSPDRNRYYEQYF	TGTGCCAGCAGCCCTGACAGGAACCGATACTACGAGCAGTACTTC
TRBJ1-1	TRBV5-1	once	.	CASKWTGFSEAFF	TGCGCCAGCAAGTGGACGGGGTTCTCTGAAGCTTTCTTT